This passage covers 9 T cell receptor beta chains from one sample sequenced in a study of blood T cells in healthy people across ages. Combining a sample-barcoded 5' primer with a J-beta primer mix, a second PCR ran for 7 to 11 cycles. TCRdb passed the 5' RACE reads through MiXCR, listing each CDR3 protein once. The profile shows roughly 1.5 million distinct CDR3 sequences, 42% of them singletons. Specimen: blood. These TCRs come from a woman between 18 and 29 years old in good health.

V gene TRBV6-1 combines with J gene TRBJ2-1; 7 bases are a match to TRBD2. V lost 7 bases, J lost 7 bases, and 4 bases stayed unmatched. The CDR3 loop spans 12 amino acids. CDR1 and CDR2 (germline): MNHNS, SASEGT. For the CDR3, the DNA is TGTGCCAGCACCGTTAGCGGGAATGAGCAGTTCTTC. As protein: CASTVSGNEQFF.

CDR3 residues: CASSLGTGKGETQFF. In DNA, the CDR3 is TGTGCCAGCAGCCTCGGGACAGGAAAAGGAGAGACCCAGTTCTTC. The chain employs TRBV9 and TRBJ2-1; 8 bases match TRBD1. With V trimmed by 4 bases and J by 13 bases, 16 bases remained unmatched. Germline CDR1 and CDR2: SGDLS and YYNGEE. The CDR3 runs 15 residues.

This clonotype was seen a handful of times. The chain recombines TRBV28 with TRBJ2-1, with TRBD2 identical over 10 bases. The junction had 3 bases not matched to a gene; V was cut back by 3 bases and J by 7 bases. CDR1 and CDR2 (germline): MDHEN, SYDVKM. CDR3 length equals 14 residues. CDR3 amino acids: CASSFRTSGNEQFF. The DNA for the CDR3 is TGTGCCAGCAGTTTTAGGACTAGCGGAAATGAGCAGTTCTTC.

This clonotype was seen more than once but under ten times. The chain recombines TRBV9 with TRBJ1-5, with TRBD1 matching 9 bases. The V gene's germline CDR1 is SGDLS and CDR2 YYNGEE. Unmatched junction bases numbered 11, after V lost 7 bases and J lost 6 bases. This CDR3 is built from 15 residues. CDR3 region: CASLQDRGFGQPQHF. CDR3 in DNA: TGTGCCAGCCTCCAGGACAGGGGCTTCGGTCAGCCCCAGCATTTT.

The chain carries TRBV5-1 and TRBJ1-6, with a possible D match to TRBD1 (6 bases). V was cut by 0 bases and J by 10 bases, with 14 bases left in between. Germline V gene sequence: CDR1 SGHRS, CDR2 YFSETQ. The CDR3 is 15 amino acids. In nucleotides, the CDR3 is TGCGCCAGCAGCTTGGAGGGGGGAGGAGGCTCACCCCTCCACTTT. It translates to CASSLEGGGGSPLHF.

The V and J genes are TRBV27 and TRBJ1-2; D unclear. The CDR3 has 13 amino acids. The germline V gene encodes CDR1 MNHEY and CDR2 SMNVEV (reference sequence). V lost 0 bases and J lost 3, with 5 bases in between. This chain's CDR3 is CASSLSKDYGYTF. In nucleotides, the CDR3 is TGTGCCAGCAGTTTATCTAAGGACTATGGCTACACCTTC.

This chain uses TRBV12-3 or TRBV12-4 with TRBJ1-1; possible D gene TRBD1, 5 bases. The CDR3 extends over 13 amino acids. V lost 7 bases to trimming and J lost 4 bases, with 13 bases between them. CDR3 nucleotides: TGTGCCAGCACCCTAACCGGGGCCACTGAAGCTTTCTTT. It is translated as CASTLTGATEAFF.

This clonotype was observed many times. The CDR3 bases are TGCAGTGCTAGAGATACACTAGCGGGAGACAATGAGCAGTTCTTC. Residues: CSARDTLAGDNEQFF. The rearrangement links TRBV20-1 to TRBJ2-1, with 11 bases lining up with TRBD2. The V gene's germline CDR1 is DFQATT and CDR2 SNEGSKA (reference sequence). The V gene end was trimmed by 0 bases and the J gene end by 5 bases; junction bases not matched to a gene: 3. CDR3 length equals 15 residues.

This clonotype was seen more than once but under ten times. This rearrangement joins TRBV20-1 to TRBJ2-6, with 9 bases fitting TRBD1. The CDR3 runs 20 residues. From germline, CDR1 is DFQATT and CDR2 SNEGSKA (reference sequence). J was trimmed by 0 bases and V by 2 bases; bases with no gene match: 14. Here the CDR3 DNA reads TGCAGTGCTAGAACGCTACCGGGACAGGGCCTTAACTCTGGGGCCAACGTCCTGACTTTC. Its protein is CSARTLPGQGLNSGANVLTF.